Listed below are T cell receptor beta chains from one sample, sequenced in a study of circulating CD8 cells and anti-PD-1 response in melanoma. TCRdb independently ran MiXCR on the reads; one entry per CDR3 protein. The sample lists 650 to 850 distinct CDR3 sequences, around 10% occurring once. The sample here was CD8+ T cells from PBMCs, taken at baseline or after one month of anti-PD-1 therapy (not recorded which). The receptors were gathered from a human donor with melanoma. Both conserved end residues are part of each CDR3. The D gene is left open where the match is weak. Only part of the rows carry a size: once, few, many, or a class if the clone is expanded.

v_call	j_call	d_call	clone_size	cdr3_nt	cdr3_aa
TRBV19	TRBJ2-1	TRBD1	medium-sized	TGTGCCAGTAGTAGGACAGGGGCCAGGTCCTACAATGAGCAGTTCTTC	CASSRTGARSYNEQFF
TRBV27	TRBJ2-2	-	medium-sized	TGTGCCAGCACTTTGATTCACTACGGGAACACCGGGGAGCTGTTTTTT	CASTLIHYGNTGELFF
TRBV18	TRBJ2-3	TRBD1	medium-sized	TGTGCCAGCTCACCTTTGGGACAGCCACAAGGGACCACGGCAGATACGCAGTATTTT	CASSPLGQPQGTTADTQYF
TRBV7-9	TRBJ2-1	-	medium-sized	TGTGCCAGCAGCTTCTCCAACAATGAGCAGTTCTTC	CASSFSNNEQFF
TRBV10-1	TRBJ2-7	-	medium-sized	TGCGCCAGCAGTGATGGGGTCCGGCCCTACGAGCAGTACTTC	CASSDGVRPYEQYF
TRBV19	TRBJ2-1	-	medium-sized	TGTGCCAGTAGTGCCTTTCGGGATGTTCATGAGCAGTTCTTC	CASSAFRDVHEQFF
TRBV18	TRBJ1-1	-	medium-sized	TGTGCCAGCTCACCACCGGGACACCTAAACACTGAAGCTTTCTTT	CASSPPGHLNTEAFF
TRBV19	TRBJ1-6	TRBD1	medium-sized	TGTGCCAGTAGTACCGGACAGGGATTGGTTCGTTCACCCCTCCACTTT	CASSTGQGLVRSPLHF
TRBV2	TRBJ2-2	TRBD1	large	TGTGCCAGCACACATCGGACAGGGAGGAACACCGGGGAGCTGTTTTTT	CASTHRTGRNTGELFF
TRBV7-2	TRBJ1-2	-	medium-sized	TGTGCCAGCAGCTTATCCCCAGGGATCCTTTATGGCTACACCTTC	CASSLSPGILYGYTF
TRBV27	TRBJ2-1	-	large	TGTGCCAGCAGTTTAAGGGCGGGTTACAATGAGCAGTTCTTC	CASSLRAGYNEQFF
TRBV27	TRBJ2-1	TRBD1	medium-sized	TGTGCCAGCAGTTTAACACAGGGGCCCTACAATGAGCAGTTCTTC	CASSLTQGPYNEQFF
TRBV27	TRBJ2-1	-	-	TGTGCCAGCCAGACTAATGAGCAGTTCTTC	CASQTNEQFF
TRBV20-1	TRBJ2-3	-	medium-sized	TGCAGTGCTAGAGATTTAGGCACTGCAGTGCCGTTACATACGCAGTATTTT	CSARDLGTAVPLHTQYF
TRBV12-5	TRBJ1-5	-	medium-sized	TGTGCTAGTGGTTTGAGTGGGGGCAATCAGCCCCAGCATTTT	CASGLSGGNQPQHF
TRBV9	TRBJ2-7	TRBD2	medium-sized	TGTGCCAGCAGCATATCTAGCGGCCTCTCCTACGAGCAGTACTTC	CASSISSGLSYEQYF
TRBV5-5	TRBJ2-7	-	hyperexpanded	TGTGCCAGCAGAACAGGCAACTCCTACGAGCAGTACTTC	CASRTGNSYEQYF
TRBV19	TRBJ1-5	-	medium-sized	TGTGCCAGTAGTATAGATCAGACGGATTATAGCAATCAGCCCCAGCATTTT	CASSIDQTDYSNQPQHF
TRBV11-2	TRBJ2-5	-	few	TGTGCCAGCAGCCTAAGACAGTCAGAGACCCAGTACTTC	CASSLRQSETQYF
TRBV9	TRBJ1-2	-	medium-sized	TGTGCCAGCAGCGTCCCCGGGCGCCCAGATGGCTACACCTTC	CASSVPGRPDGYTF
TRBV4-3	TRBJ2-1	TRBD2	medium-sized	TGCGCCAGCAGCCCCCCTTCAGGAGCGGGGGTAAACTACAATGAGCAGTTCTTC	CASSPPSGAGVNYNEQFF
TRBV7-9	TRBJ2-1	TRBD2	medium-sized	TGTGCCAGCAGCTCCCCCGGGGGGGCCCTCGGAGATGAGCAGTTCTTC	CASSSPGGALGDEQFF